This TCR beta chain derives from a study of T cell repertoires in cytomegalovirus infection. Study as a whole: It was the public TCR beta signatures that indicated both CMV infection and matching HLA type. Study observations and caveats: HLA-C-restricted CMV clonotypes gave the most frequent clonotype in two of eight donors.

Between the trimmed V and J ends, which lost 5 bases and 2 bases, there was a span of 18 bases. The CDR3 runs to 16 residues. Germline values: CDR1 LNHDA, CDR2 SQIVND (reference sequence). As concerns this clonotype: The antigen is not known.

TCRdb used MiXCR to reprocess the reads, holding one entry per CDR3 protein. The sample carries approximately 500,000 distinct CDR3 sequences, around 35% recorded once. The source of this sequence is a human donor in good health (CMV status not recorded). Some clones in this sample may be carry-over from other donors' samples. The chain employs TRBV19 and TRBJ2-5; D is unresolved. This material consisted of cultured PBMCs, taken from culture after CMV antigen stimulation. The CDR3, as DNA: TGTGCCAGTAGTTCGCAACCTGACCCCGCGCAAGAGACCCAGTACTTC. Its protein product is CASSSQPDPAQETQYF.